This T cell receptor beta chain comes out of a study of blood T cell repertoires in COVID-19. Study as a whole: There were acute and convalescent COVID-19 samples, and they came from the United States, Italy and Spain. T cells, B-cell-depleted T cells, or PBMCs provided the cDNA or gDNA that served as material.

Enrollment of patients from Seattle took place during active infection, with longitudinal follow-up. Original methodology: Nucleated cell counts were estimated from reference gene primer amplification. Sequencing was performed with immunoSEQ multiplex PCR; in TCRdb, only in-frame clones are kept and a portion is missing. V and J calls and clone size come straight from that table; D and trimming were deduced from the DNA. The table has around 140,000 clones, about nine tenths seen once. This clone was found many times. The sequence was collected from a woman aged 70-85 years with COVID-19, enrolled during active disease. Sequencing input: peripheral blood.

In DNA form, the CDR3 reads TGTGCCATCAGTGATCGGCAGGGGGAGAGTGGCTACACCTTC. Amino acids: CAISDRQGESGYTF. This chain joins TRBV10-3 and TRBJ1-2; 7 nucleotides align to TRBD1. V gave up 3 bases and J gave up 7 bases; unmatched junction bases: 8. The CDR3 runs 14 residues. CDR1 is ENHRY and CDR2 is SYGVKD in the germline V gene.